The 14 T cell receptor beta chains reported below all come from one sample, sequenced in a study of metastatic and nonmetastatic thyroid tumors. Through MiXCR, TCRdb re-clonotyped the PCR reads. The profile shows fewer than 35,000 clones, approximately 29% of them singletons. All patients were untreated before thyroid surgery. Material for sequencing was blood. The receptor source for this set is a female donor with papillary thyroid cancer or a benign thyroid nodule (not recorded which). Some clones in this sample may be carry-over from other donors' samples.

This clone was counted ten times or more. This chain connects TRBV27 to TRBJ2-1, with 8 positions matching TRBD1. Germline CDR1 reads MNHEY; CDR2 reads SMNVEV (reference sequence). V lost 5 bases, J lost 2 bases, and 5 bases stayed unmatched. The CDR3 has 15 residues. The CDR3 spells CASSGGQGPYNEQFF. CDR3 coding DNA: TGTGCCAGCAGTGGAGGACAGGGCCCCTACAATGAGCAGTTCTTC.

In this sample, this clone turned up many times. This chain uses TRBV20-1 with TRBJ1-1; D not resolved. The CDR3 contains 15 residues. CDR1 and CDR2 from the germline V gene are DFQATT and SNEGSKA (reference sequence). The V and J ends lost 5 bases and 1 base respectively, with 17 bases between them. The CDR3: CSASSQFTGNTEAFF. DNA of the CDR3: TGCAGTGCTTCCAGCCAATTTACCGGGAACACTGAAGCTTTCTTT.

The chain employs TRBV7-2 and TRBJ2-7, with 7 positions matching TRBD1. In germline, CDR1 is SGHTA, CDR2 FQGNSA. Germline trimming cut 4 bases from V and 6 bases from J; bases unmatched to any gene: 6. The CDR3 length is 13 residues. CDR3 sequence reads: CASSYDRVREQYF. The CDR3 coding sequence is TGTGCCAGCAGCTACGACAGGGTTCGCGAGCAGTACTTC.

The chain carries TRBV28 and TRBJ1-1; D is ambiguous. The V gene's germline CDR1 is MDHEN and CDR2 SYDVKM. V was pared by 8 bases and J by 0 bases, with 13 bases between. The CDR3 extends over 14 amino acids. The CDR3 is CASRESRMNTEAFF. The CDR3 DNA reads TGTGCCAGCCGAGAATCCCGCATGAACACTGAAGCTTTCTTT.

This clone is deemed medium-sized. This chain connects TRBV19 to TRBJ1-2, with D perhaps matching TRBD1 (5 bases). The CDR3 is 15 residues long. Between the trimmed V and J ends, which lost 3 bases and 5 bases, there was a span of 16 bases. Germline loops: CDR1 LNHDA, CDR2 SQIVND (reference sequence). CDR3 region: CASSMDTTSGYGYTF. The CDR3 coding sequence is TGTGCCAGTAGTATGGACACGACTTCGGGATATGGCTACACCTTC.

At least ten counts were recorded for this clone. The J gene is TRBJ2-1, the V gene TRBV7-9; D is uncertain. This CDR3 is built from 13 residues. In germline, CDR1 is SEHNR, CDR2 FQNEAQ (reference sequence). V was clipped by 2 bases and J by 5 bases, with 7 bases between them. DNA for the CDR3: TGTGCCAGCAGCTTAAATAGGGACAATGAGCAGTTCTTC. Translation gives CASSLNRDNEQFF.

Points on this clone: The junction departs from germline at one end; a sequencing error may be responsible. The J gene is TRBJ2-2, the V gene TRBV24-1, with TRBD2 matching 10 bases. Germline assignment: CDR1 KGHDR and CDR2 SFDVKD. The CDR3 is 15 residues long. The CDR3 bases are TGTGCCACCAGTGAGCTAGCGGGAGACACCTGGGAGCTGCTTTTT. Protein: CATSELAGDTWELLF.

This clone was detected ten times or more. The V and J genes are TRBV20-1 and TRBJ2-5; D gene ambiguous. CDR1 DFQATT and CDR2 SNEGSKA come from the germline V gene (reference sequence). Trimming removed 0 bases from V and 1 base from J, with 9 bases in between. CDR3 length equals 14 residues. The CDR3 DNA reads TGCAGTGCTAGAGACCCCGGCATCCAAGAGACCCAGTACTTC. Its protein product is CSARDPGIQETQYF.

The V and J genes are TRBV28 and TRBJ1-6; 9 nucleotides line up with TRBD1. The CDR3 is made up of 18 amino acids. Germline CDR1 is MDHEN and CDR2 is SYDVKM. Germline trimming cut 11 bases from V and 2 bases from J; bases unmatched to any gene: 16. CDR3 loop: CAAGRDRVLVAYNSPLHF. The CDR3 DNA reads TGTGCCGCTGGCCGGGACAGGGTTCTAGTGGCCTATAATTCACCCCTCCACTTT.

CDR3 sequence (DNA): TGTGCCAGCACCAAGATTCCGAGGGGTGGGACCACAGATACGCAGTATTTT. It translates to CASTKIPRGGTTDTQYF. The chain couples TRBV6-2 or TRBV6-3 to TRBJ2-3; either TRBD1 or TRBD2 may fit D (5 bases each). The CDR3 length is 17 residues. V lost 7 bases and J 2 bases, leaving 22 bases between the germline ends. Per the germline V gene, CDR1 is MNHEY and CDR2 is SVGEGT.

The chain joins TRBV4-1 to TRBJ2-1; D gene uncertain. CDR1 and CDR2 from the germline V gene are MGHRA and YSYEKL. V was pared by 3 bases and J by 3 bases, with 6 bases between. The CDR3 is 13 amino acids. Written as DNA, the CDR3 is TGCGCCAGCAGCCAGGGCTACTACAATGAGCAGTTCTTC. Translated, it gives CASSQGYYNEQFF.

This clone was observed many times. The sample contains more than one DNA sequence encoding this CDR3. The V call is TRBV12-3 or TRBV12-4, the J call TRBJ2-1, with D maybe TRBD1 (5 bases). CDR3 length: 15 residues. The V and J ends lost 7 bases and 0 bases respectively, with 13 bases between them. The CDR3 region is CASNHRRISYNEQFF. The CDR3, as DNA: TGTGCCAGCAACCACAGGCGAATCTCCTACAATGAGCAGTTCTTC.

There are many counts of this clone. The chain couples TRBV4-2 to TRBJ2-7; D remains unclear. With 0 bases removed from V and 4 bases from J, the gap between germline ends came to 10 bases. This CDR3 has 14 residues. Germline V gene data show CDR1 as LGHNA and CDR2 as YNFKEQ. CDR3 loop: CASSQDLVVYEQYF. The DNA of the CDR3 is TGTGCCAGCAGCCAAGATCTCGTCGTATACGAGCAGTACTTC.

This clone appeared once. The junction departs from germline at one end; a sequencing error may be responsible. The rearrangement links TRBV6-4 to TRBJ2-1; 8 bases match TRBD2. The germline V gene has CDR1 MRHNA and CDR2 SNTAGT. This CDR3 has 15 amino acids. CDR3 coding DNA: TGTGCGAGCAGAGACTCGAGCGGGAGTTACAATGAGCCGTTCTTC. Translation gives CASRDSSGSYNEPFF.